This TCR beta chain is drawn from a study of blood T cell repertoires in COVID-19. Overall study: COVID-19 samples, acute and convalescent, were from the United States, Italy and Spain. PBMCs, B-cell-depleted T cells, or T cells were the source of the cDNA or gDNA that made up the material.

The assay was immunoSEQ multiplex PCR, and TCRdb's table has in-frame clones only and misses some. The sample contains around 200,000 clones, 75% to 90% of which appear only once. There are 15 residues in the CDR3. From germline, CDR1 is SGHTA and CDR2 FQGTGA. J was trimmed by 4 bases and V by 5 bases; bases with no gene match: 3. Specimen: PBMCs or T cells enriched from blood (not recorded which). This chain uses TRBV7-3 with TRBJ1-6; 9 bases are a match to TRBD1. This sequence originates from a woman aged 40-49 years with acute COVID-19. CDR3 residues: CASSQTGGYNSPLHF. The CDR3 bases are TGTGCCAGCAGCCAGACAGGGGGTTATAATTCACCCCTCCACTTT.